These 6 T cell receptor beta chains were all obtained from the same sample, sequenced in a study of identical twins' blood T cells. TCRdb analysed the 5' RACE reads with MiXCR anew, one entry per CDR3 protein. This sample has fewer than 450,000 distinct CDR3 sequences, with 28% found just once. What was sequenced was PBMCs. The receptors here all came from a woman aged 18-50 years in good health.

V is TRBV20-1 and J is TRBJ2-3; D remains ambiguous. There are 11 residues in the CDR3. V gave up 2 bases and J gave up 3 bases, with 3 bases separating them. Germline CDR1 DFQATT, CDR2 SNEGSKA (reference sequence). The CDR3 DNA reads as TGCAGTGCTAGATTGACAGATACGCAGTATTTT. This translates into CSARLTDTQYF.

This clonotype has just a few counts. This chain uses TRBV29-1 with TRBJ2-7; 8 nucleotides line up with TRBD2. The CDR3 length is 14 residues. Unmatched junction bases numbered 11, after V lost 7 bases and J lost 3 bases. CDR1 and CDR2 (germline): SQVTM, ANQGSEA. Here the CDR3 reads CSGGNIGTSYEQYF. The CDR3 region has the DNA TGCAGCGGCGGAAACATAGGGACTAGCTACGAGCAGTACTTC.

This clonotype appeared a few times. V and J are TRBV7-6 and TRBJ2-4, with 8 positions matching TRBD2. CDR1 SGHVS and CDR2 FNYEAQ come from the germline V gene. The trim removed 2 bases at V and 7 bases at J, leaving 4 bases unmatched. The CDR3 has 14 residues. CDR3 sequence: CASSLTSGSNIQYF. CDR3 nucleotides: TGTGCCAGCAGCTTAACCAGCGGGAGTAACATTCAGTACTTC.

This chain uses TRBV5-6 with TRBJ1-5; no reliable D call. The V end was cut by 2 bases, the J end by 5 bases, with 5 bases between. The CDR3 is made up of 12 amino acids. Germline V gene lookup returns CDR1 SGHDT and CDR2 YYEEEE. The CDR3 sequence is CASSLVDQPQHF. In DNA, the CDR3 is TGTGCCAGCAGCTTAGTAGATCAGCCCCAGCATTTT.

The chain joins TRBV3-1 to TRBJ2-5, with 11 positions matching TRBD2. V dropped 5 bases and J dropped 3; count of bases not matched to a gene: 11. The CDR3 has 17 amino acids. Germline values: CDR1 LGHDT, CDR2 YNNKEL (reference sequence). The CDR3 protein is CASSLRLMGLAEETQYF. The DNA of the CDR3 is TGTGCCAGCAGCTTGCGTTTGATGGGACTAGCGGAAGAGACCCAGTACTTC.

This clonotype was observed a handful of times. Written as DNA, the CDR3 is TGTGCCAGCAGCTTCGGGGCAGGCGAGGAAAAACTGTTTTTT. Its translation is CASSFGAGEEKLFF. This sequence joins TRBV7-6 and TRBJ1-4; TRBD1 is a possible D gene (5 bases). V was cut by 3 bases and J by 8 bases, with 13 bases left in between. The CDR3 totals 14 residues. Germline V gene lookup returns CDR1 SGHVS and CDR2 FNYEAQ.